This T cell receptor (beta chain) appears in the sequencing data of a study of blood T cells in healthy people across ages. Study-level points and caveats: Naive T cell percentage showed a strong correlation with the diversity of TCR beta.

A word on this clonotype: Its antigen is currently unknown.

Germline V lookup: CDR1 SNHLY, CDR2 FYNNEI. V dropped 7 bases and J dropped 2 bases, with 18 bases sitting between them. This CDR3 spans 16 amino acids. Combining a sample-barcoded 5' primer with a J-beta primer mix, a second PCR ran for 7 to 11 cycles. One entry per CDR3 protein results from TCRdb running MiXCR on the 5' RACE reads. The sample includes approximately 1,100,000 distinct CDR3 sequences, under 45% of them seen just once. The receptor's source is a woman aged 55-70 years in good health. Sample: blood. J is TRBJ2-4 and V is TRBV2; the D is unclear. The CDR3: CASTDRRAGSKNIQYF. For the CDR3, the DNA is TGTGCCAGCACCGACCGGCGAGCCGGATCCAAAAACATTCAGTACTTC.